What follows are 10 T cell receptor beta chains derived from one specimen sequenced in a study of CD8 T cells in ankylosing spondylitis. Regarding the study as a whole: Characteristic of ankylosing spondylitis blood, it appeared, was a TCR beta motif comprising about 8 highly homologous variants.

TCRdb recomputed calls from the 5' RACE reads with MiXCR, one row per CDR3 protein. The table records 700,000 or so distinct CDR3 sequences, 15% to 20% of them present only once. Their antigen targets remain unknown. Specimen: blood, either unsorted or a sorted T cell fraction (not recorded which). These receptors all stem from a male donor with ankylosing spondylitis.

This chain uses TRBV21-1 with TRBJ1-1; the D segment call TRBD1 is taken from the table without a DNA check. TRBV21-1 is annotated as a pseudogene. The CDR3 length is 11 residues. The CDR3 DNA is TGTGCCAGCAGCAGAGGGGGGGCGGCTTTCTTT. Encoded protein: CASSRGGAAFF.

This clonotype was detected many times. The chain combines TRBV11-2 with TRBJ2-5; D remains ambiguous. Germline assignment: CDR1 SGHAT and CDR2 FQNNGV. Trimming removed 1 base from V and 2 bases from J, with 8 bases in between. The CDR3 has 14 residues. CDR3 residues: CASSLASYQETQYF. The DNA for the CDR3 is TGTGCCAGCAGCTTAGCTTCCTATCAAGAGACCCAGTACTTC.

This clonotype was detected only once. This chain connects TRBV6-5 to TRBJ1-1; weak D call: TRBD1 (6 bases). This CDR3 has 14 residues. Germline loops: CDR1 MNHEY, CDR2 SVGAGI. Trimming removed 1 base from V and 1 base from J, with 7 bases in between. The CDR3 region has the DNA TGTGCCAGCAGTTACTGGGACAAGAACACTGAAGCTTTCTTT. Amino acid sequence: CASSYWDKNTEAFF.

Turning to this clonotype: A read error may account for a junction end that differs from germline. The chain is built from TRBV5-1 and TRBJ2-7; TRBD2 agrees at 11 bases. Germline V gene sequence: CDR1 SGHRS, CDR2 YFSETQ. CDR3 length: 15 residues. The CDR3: CASGTLAGGTYEQYF. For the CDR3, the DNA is TGCGCCAGCGGGACTCTAGCGGGAGGCACCTACGAGCAGTATTTC.

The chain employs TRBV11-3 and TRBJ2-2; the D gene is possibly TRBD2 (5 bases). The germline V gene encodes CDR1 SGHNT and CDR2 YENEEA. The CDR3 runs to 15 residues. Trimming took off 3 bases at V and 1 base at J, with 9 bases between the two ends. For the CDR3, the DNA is TGTGCCAGCAGCTTTCTGGGAGTGAACACCGGGGAGCTGTTTTTT. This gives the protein CASSFLGVNTGELFF.

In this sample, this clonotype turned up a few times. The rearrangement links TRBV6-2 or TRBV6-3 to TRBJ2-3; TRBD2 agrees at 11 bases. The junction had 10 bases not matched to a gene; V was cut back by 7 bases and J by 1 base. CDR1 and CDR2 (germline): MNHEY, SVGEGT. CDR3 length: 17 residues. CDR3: CASTDPVAGGGTDTQYF. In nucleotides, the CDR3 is TGTGCCAGCACAGACCCTGTAGCGGGAGGGGGCACAGATACGCAGTATTTT.

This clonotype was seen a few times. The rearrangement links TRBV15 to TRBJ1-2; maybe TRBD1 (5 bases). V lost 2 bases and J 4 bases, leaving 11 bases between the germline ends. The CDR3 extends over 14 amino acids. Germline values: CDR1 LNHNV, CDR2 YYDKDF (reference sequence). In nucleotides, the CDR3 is TGTGCCACCAGCAGAACCGGGACCCCCTATGGCTACACCTTC. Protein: CATSRTGTPYGYTF. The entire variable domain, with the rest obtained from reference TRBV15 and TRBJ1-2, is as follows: DAMVIQNPRYQVTQFGKPVTLSCSQTLNHNVMYWYQQKSSQAPKLLFHYYDKDFNNEADTPDNFQSRRPNTSFCFLDIRSPGLGDTAMYLCATSRTGTPYGYTFGSGTRLTVV.

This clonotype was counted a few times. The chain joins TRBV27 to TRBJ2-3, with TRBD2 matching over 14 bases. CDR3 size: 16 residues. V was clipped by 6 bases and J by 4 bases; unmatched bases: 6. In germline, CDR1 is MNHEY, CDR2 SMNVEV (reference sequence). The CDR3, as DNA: TGTGCCAGCAGCGGACGACTAGCGGGAGGGCCAGATACGCAGTATTTT. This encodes CASSGRLAGGPDTQYF.

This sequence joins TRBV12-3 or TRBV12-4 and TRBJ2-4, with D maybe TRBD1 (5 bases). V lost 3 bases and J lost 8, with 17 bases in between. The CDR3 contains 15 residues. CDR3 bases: TGTGCCAGCAGTTTGGGGCAGGGAAAGGGGCACATTCAGTACTTC. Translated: CASSLGQGKGHIQYF.

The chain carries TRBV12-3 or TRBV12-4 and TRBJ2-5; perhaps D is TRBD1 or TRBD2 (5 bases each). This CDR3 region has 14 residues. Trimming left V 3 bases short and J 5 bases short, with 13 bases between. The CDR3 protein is CASSLLGRGETQYF. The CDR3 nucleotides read TGTGCCAGCAGTTTGTTAGGACGGGGCGAGACCCAGTACTTC.